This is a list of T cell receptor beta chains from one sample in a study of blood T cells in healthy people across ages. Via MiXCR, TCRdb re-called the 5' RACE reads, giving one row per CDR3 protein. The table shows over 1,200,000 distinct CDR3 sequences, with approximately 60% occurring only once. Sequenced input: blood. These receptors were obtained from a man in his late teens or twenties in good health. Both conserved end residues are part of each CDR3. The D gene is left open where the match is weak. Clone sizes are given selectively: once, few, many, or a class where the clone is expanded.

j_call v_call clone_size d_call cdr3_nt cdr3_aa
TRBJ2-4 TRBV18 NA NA TGTGCCAGCCCCGACTCACCGTGTGGGGCCAAAAACATTCAGTACTTC CASPDSPCGAKNIQYF
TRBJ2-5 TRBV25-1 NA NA TGTGCCAGCAGTTATCATGGACTAGGGGGCGATGAGCAGTACTTC CASSYHGLGGDEQYF
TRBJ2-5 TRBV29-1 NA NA TGCAGCGTTGAGGCCAAGACTAACGGGAGATCGGAGACCCAGTACTTC CSVEAKTNGRSETQYF
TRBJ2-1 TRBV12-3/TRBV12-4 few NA TGTGCCAGCAAACCGAGCTCCTACAATGAGCAGTTCTTC CASKPSSYNEQFF
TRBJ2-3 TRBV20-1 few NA TGCAGTGCTAGAGATGGGGGTTTGGGCACAGATACGCAGTATTTT CSARDGGLGTDTQYF
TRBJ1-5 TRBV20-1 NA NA TGCAGTGCTAGAGATTCCACAGATTTCAATCAGCCCCAGCATTTT CSARDSTDFNQPQHF
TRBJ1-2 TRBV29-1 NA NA TGCAGCGTTGAAGATCATCCGACAGGAACGGGCGATGGCTACACCTTC CSVEDHPTGTGDGYTF
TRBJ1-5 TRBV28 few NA TGTGCCAGCAGCCCCACTAATAGCAATCAGCCCCAGCATTTT CASSPTNSNQPQHF
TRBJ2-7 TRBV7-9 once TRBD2 TGTGCCAGCAGCCTCGTGAGTGGGAGCGGGGGGATCTACGAGCAGTACTTC CASSLVSGSGGIYEQYF
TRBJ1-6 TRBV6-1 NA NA TGTGCCAGCAGTGAGAAGGCCCGCAGAGGGCCCCTCCACTTT CASSEKARRGPLHF
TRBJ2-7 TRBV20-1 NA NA TGCAGTGCTGCAGGGCGGGCCTCCTACGAGCAGTACTTC CSAAGRASYEQYF
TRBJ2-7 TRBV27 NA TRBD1 TGTGCCAGCAGTTCTCGGACAGGGGGCTTCTACGAGCAGTACTTC CASSSRTGGFYEQYF
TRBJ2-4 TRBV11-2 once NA TGTGCCAGCAGCTTCAGGGGACTTTCCAAAAACATTCAGTACTTC CASSFRGLSKNIQYF
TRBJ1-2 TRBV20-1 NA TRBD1 TGCAGTGCAAACAGGGGAGCGAGCTATGGCTACACCTTC CSANRGASYGYTF
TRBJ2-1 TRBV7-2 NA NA TGTGCCAGCAGCTTAGAGAGTACAGGCCATGAGCAGTTCTTC CASSLESTGHEQFF
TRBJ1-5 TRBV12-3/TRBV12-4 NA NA TGTGCCAGCAGTTCCCAACTTGGCAATCAGTCCCAGCATTTT CASSSQLGNQSQHF
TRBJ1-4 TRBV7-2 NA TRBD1 TGTGCCAGCAGCTTATCGGACAGGTTTAATGAAAAACTGTTTTTT CASSLSDRFNEKLFF
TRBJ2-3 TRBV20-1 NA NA TGCAGTGCTGAGGACTACTTGAGGGATACGCAGTATTTT CSAEDYLRDTQYF
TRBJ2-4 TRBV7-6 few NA TGTGCCAGCAGCTTAATGGGGCAGACCCCCGGGAGCATTCAGTACTTC CASSLMGQTPGSIQYF
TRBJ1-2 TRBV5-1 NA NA TGCGCCAGCAGCCCTGGGCGGACAGACGGAGGCTACACCTTC CASSPGRTDGGYTF
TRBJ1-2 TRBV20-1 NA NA TGCAGTGCGGCCGAGAGTAGTACGACCTATGGCTACACCTTC CSAAESSTTYGYTF
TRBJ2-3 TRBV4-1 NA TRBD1 TGCGCCAGCAGCCAAAGTCCAGGGGGAACTCGCACAGATACGCAGTATTTT CASSQSPGGTRTDTQYF
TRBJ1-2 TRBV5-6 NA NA TGTGCCAGCAGCTTGGGGGATCCCCTGGGCTATGGCTACACCTTC CASSLGDPLGYGYTF
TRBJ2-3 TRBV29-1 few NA TGCAGCGTCGGGAGCGTTCCGGTGACAGATACGCAGTATTTT CSVGSVPVTDTQYF
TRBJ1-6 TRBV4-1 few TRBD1 TGCGCCAGCAGCCTCACCAGACAGGGTGCTAATTCACCCCTCCACTTT CASSLTRQGANSPLHF
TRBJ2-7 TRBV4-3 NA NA TGCGCCAGCAGCCAAGATACAGGGATTAACTACAAGCAGTACTTC CASSQDTGINYKQYF
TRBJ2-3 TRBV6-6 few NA TGTGCCAGCAGTTACTTCCAGGGTGGAACAGATACGCAGTATTTT CASSYFQGGTDTQYF
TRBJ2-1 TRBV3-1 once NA TGTGCCAGCAGCCAGCGCAGGGAGGATCAGTTCTTC CASSQRREDQFF
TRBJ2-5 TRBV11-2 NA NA TGTGCCAGCAGCGGAGTCGACAGGTCCCAAGAGACCCAGTACTTC CASSGVDRSQETQYF
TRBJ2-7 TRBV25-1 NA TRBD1 TGTGCCAGCAGTGAACCCGGGACAGCCTCCTACGAGCAGTACTTC CASSEPGTASYEQYF
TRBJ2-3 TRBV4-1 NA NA TGCGCCAGCAGCCAGGGGCCCACTCCGTTGGATACGCAGTATTTT CASSQGPTPLDTQYF
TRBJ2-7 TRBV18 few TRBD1 TGTGCCAGCTCACCAGGGACAGGAGAGTACGAGCAGTACTTC CASSPGTGEYEQYF
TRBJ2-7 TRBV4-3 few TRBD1 TGCGCCAGCAGCCAAGAGGGACAGGGGACCGACGAGCAGTACTTC CASSQEGQGTDEQYF
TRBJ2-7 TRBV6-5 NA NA TGTGCCAGCAGTTACTCGACAAGGCCAGTCTACAATGAGCAGTACTTC CASSYSTRPVYNEQYF
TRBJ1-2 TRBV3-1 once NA TGTGCCAGCAGTGCTACTAACGAAGCTAACTATGGCTACACCTTC CASSATNEANYGYTF
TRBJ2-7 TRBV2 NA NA TGTGCCAGCAGTGCGGGGGATGGGGTGTCCTACGAGCAGTACTTC CASSAGDGVSYEQYF
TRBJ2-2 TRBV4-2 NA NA TGTGCCAGCAGCCAAGAAATGAGGGAAACCGGGGAGCTGTTTTTT CASSQEMRETGELFF
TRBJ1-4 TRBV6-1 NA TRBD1 TGTGCCAGAGAGACAGGGGGCGATGAAAAACTGTTTTTT CARETGGDEKLFF